These T cell receptor beta chains were read from a single sample in a study of shared clonotypes between healthy human individuals. Assay used: immunoSEQ multiplex PCR; TCRdb lists only in-frame clones, some missing. Altogether about 800,000 clones are present, about 96% being singletons, with the ten largest covering 0.2% to 0.25%. What was sequenced was naive CD8+ T cells sorted from blood. The receptor source for this set is a man aged 25 to 40 in good health. Both conserved end residues are part of each CDR3. D genes are given only for firm matches. Size values are once, few and many counts, or a class for expanded clones, and some rows have none.

size: -
D: TRBD1
J: TRBJ1-5
V: TRBV27
CDR3: CASSILPQGSGNQPQHF
DNA: TGTGCCAGCAGTATCCTCCCACAGGGGTCGGGCAATCAGCCCCAGCATTTT

size: -
D: -
J: TRBJ2-4
V: TRBV7-9
CDR3: CASSPRNEVAKNIQYF
DNA: TGTGCCAGCAGCCCCCGCAACGAGGTAGCCAAAAACATTCAGTACTTC

size: -
D: TRBD2
J: TRBJ2-7
V: TRBV7-9
CDR3: CATPGLAGVDEQYF
DNA: TGTGCCACCCCGGGACTAGCGGGAGTGGATGAGCAGTACTTC

size: -
D: TRBD2
J: TRBJ2-1
V: TRBV5-1
CDR3: CASRAELAGPYNEQFF
DNA: TGCGCCAGCAGGGCAGAACTAGCGGGACCCTACAATGAGCAGTTCTTC

size: -
D: -
J: TRBJ1-5
V: TRBV9
CDR3: CASSAGQGNNQPQHF
DNA: TGTGCCAGCAGCGCCGGGCAGGGGAATAATCAGCCCCAGCATTTT

size: -
D: -
J: TRBJ2-3
V: TRBV19
CDR3: CASSSALSTDTQYF
DNA: TGTGCCAGTAGTTCGGCACTTAGCACAGATACGCAGTATTTT

size: -
D: TRBD2
J: TRBJ2-7
V: TRBV27
CDR3: CASSVTGLAMYEQYF
DNA: TGTGCCAGCAGCGTTACGGGACTAGCTATGTACGAGCAGTACTTC

size: -
D: TRBD1
J: TRBJ2-3
V: TRBV7-2
CDR3: CASSSSPGQGITDTQYF
DNA: TGTGCCAGCAGCTCTTCCCCGGGACAGGGTATAACAGATACGCAGTATTTT

size: -
D: TRBD2
J: TRBJ2-7
V: TRBV11-2
CDR3: CASSLVFGRVDYEQYF
DNA: TGTGCCAGCAGCTTAGTTTTCGGGAGGGTCGACTACGAGCAGTACTTC

size: -
D: TRBD2
J: TRBJ2-7
V: TRBV12-5
CDR3: CASGFNSGPPYEQYF
DNA: TGTGCTAGTGGTTTTAATAGCGGGCCTCCCTACGAGCAGTACTTC

size: -
D: -
J: TRBJ2-7
V: TRBV4-1
CDR3: CASSQHSSSYEQYF
DNA: TGCGCCAGCAGCCAACACAGCAGCTCCTACGAGCAGTACTTC

size: -
D: -
J: TRBJ2-7
V: TRBV4-3
CDR3: CASSQDWSHSYEQYF
DNA: TGCGCCAGCAGCCAAGATTGGAGCCACTCCTACGAGCAGTACTTC

size: -
D: -
J: TRBJ1-4
V: TRBV14
CDR3: CASSQDTTGSWEKLFF
DNA: TGTGCCAGCAGCCAAGATACGACGGGTTCTTGGGAAAAACTGTTTTTT

size: -
D: -
J: TRBJ1-4
V: TRBV7-6
CDR3: CASSLSIGQNGGKLFF
DNA: TGTGCCAGCAGCTTATCTATCGGCCAGAATGGAGGAAAACTGTTTTTT

size: -
D: TRBD1
J: TRBJ1-4
V: TRBV5-1
CDR3: CASSAQGDSNEKLFF
DNA: TGCGCCAGCAGCGCCCAGGGGGACAGCAATGAAAAACTGTTTTTT

size: -
D: TRBD2
J: TRBJ2-3
V: TRBV30
CDR3: CAWSGSGRTLSDTQYF
DNA: TGTGCCTGGAGCGGTAGCGGGAGGACCTTGTCAGATACGCAGTATTTT

size: -
D: -
J: TRBJ2-7
V: TRBV11-2
CDR3: CASSWGGHTSYEQYF
DNA: TGTGCCAGCAGCTGGGGGGGGCACACTTCCTACGAGCAGTACTTC

size: -
D: -
J: TRBJ2-2
V: TRBV14
CDR3: CASSRSSGGLGRELFF
DNA: TGTGCCAGCAGCCGGTCCAGTGGGGGATTGGGAAGGGAGCTGTTTTTT

size: -
D: -
J: TRBJ2-3
V: TRBV27
CDR3: CASSLGHTQYF
DNA: TGTGCCAGCAGTTTAGGACATACGCAGTATTTT

size: -
D: TRBD1
J: TRBJ1-1
V: TRBV29-1
CDR3: CSAPGQKNTEAFF
DNA: TGCAGCGCCCCGGGACAGAAGAACACTGAAGCTTTCTTT

size: -
D: TRBD1
J: TRBJ2-7
V: TRBV4-1
CDR3: CASSQDPDRVYEQYF
DNA: TGCGCCAGCAGCCAAGACCCGGACAGGGTCTACGAGCAGTACTTC

size: -
D: TRBD2
J: TRBJ2-2
V: TRBV7-7
CDR3: CASSLELAEELFF
DNA: TGTGCTAGCAGCTTAGAACTAGCGGAGGAGCTGTTTTTT

size: -
D: -
J: TRBJ2-2
V: TRBV7-8
CDR3: CATLSGASTGELFF
DNA: TGTGCCACCCTGTCGGGGGCGAGCACCGGGGAGCTGTTTTTT

size: -
D: TRBD2
J: TRBJ2-7
V: TRBV27
CDR3: CASSPGGKPYEQYF
DNA: TGTGCCAGCAGTCCGGGGGGAAAACCCTACGAGCAGTACTTC

size: once
D: -
J: TRBJ1-4
V: TRBV5-1
CDR3: CASSLESWELSGEKLFF
DNA: TGCGCCAGCAGCTTGGAAAGTTGGGAGCTGTCGGGTGAAAAACTGTTTTTT

size: -
D: TRBD2
J: TRBJ2-7
V: TRBV5-1
CDR3: CASSLDFTSGGEQYF
DNA: TGCGCCAGCAGCTTGGACTTTACATCGGGAGGCGAGCAGTACTTC

size: -
D: -
J: TRBJ2-3
V: TRBV10-3
CDR3: CAISEYRDTQYF
DNA: TGTGCCATCAGTGAGTACAGGGATACGCAGTATTTT

size: -
D: -
J: TRBJ2-1
V: TRBV7-2
CDR3: CASSLVEGVVSYNEQFF
DNA: TGTGCCAGCAGCTTAGTTGAAGGGGTTGTCTCCTACAATGAGCAGTTCTTC

size: -
D: TRBD1
J: TRBJ2-7
V: TRBV11-2
CDR3: CASSLGSGQVYEQYF
DNA: TGTGCCAGCAGCTTAGGGTCGGGACAGGTCTACGAGCAGTACTTC

size: -
D: -
J: TRBJ2-5
V: TRBV6-5
CDR3: CASSYSGEEETQYF
DNA: TGTGCCAGCAGTTACTCGGGGGAGGAAGAGACCCAGTACTTC

size: -
D: -
J: TRBJ2-7
V: TRBV10-1
CDR3: CASSESPVATHYEQYF
DNA: TGCGCCAGCAGTGAGTCGCCGGTAGCGACACACTACGAGCAGTACTTC

size: -
D: -
J: TRBJ2-1
V: TRBV7-9
CDR3: CASSPALWGTPSYNEQFF
DNA: TGTGCCAGCAGCCCAGCCCTTTGGGGCACCCCATCCTACAATGAGCAGTTCTTC

size: -
D: TRBD2
J: TRBJ2-7
V: TRBV7-2
CDR3: CASSLEGSGRWEQYF
DNA: TGTGCCAGCAGCTTAGAGGGTAGCGGGAGGTGGGAGCAGTACTTC

size: -
D: -
J: TRBJ2-2
V: TRBV9
CDR3: CASSPRTVPTGELFF
DNA: TGTGCCAGCAGCCCTCGGACAGTGCCCACCGGGGAGCTGTTTTTT

size: once
D: TRBD2
J: TRBJ2-7
V: TRBV11-2
CDR3: CASSHSGRVPYEQYF
DNA: TGTGCCAGCAGCCATAGCGGGAGGGTCCCCTACGAGCAGTACTTC

size: -
D: -
J: TRBJ1-5
V: TRBV27
CDR3: CASSPRAGYSNQPQHF
DNA: TGTGCCAGCAGTCCCCGGGCCGGATATAGCAATCAGCCCCAGCATTTT

size: -
D: -
J: TRBJ2-1
V: TRBV7-9
CDR3: CASSLVDYGNEQFF
DNA: TGTGCCAGCAGCTTAGTGGACTACGGGAATGAGCAGTTCTTC

size: once
D: -
J: TRBJ2-7
V: TRBV7-2
CDR3: CASSFVGGGSYEQYF
DNA: TGTGCCAGCAGCTTTGTTGGGGGTGGGTCGTACGAGCAGTACTTC

size: once
D: -
J: TRBJ1-5
V: TRBV15
CDR3: CATSGTPPHHQPQHF
DNA: TGTGCCACCAGCGGGACACCGCCGCATCATCAGCCCCAGCATTTT

size: -
D: -
J: TRBJ2-1
V: TRBV28
CDR3: CASSSPNPTNRVGSYNEQFF
DNA: TGTGCCAGCAGTTCCCCCAACCCCACCAACAGGGTTGGATCCTACAATGAGCAGTTCTTC

size: -
D: TRBD1
J: TRBJ2-7
V: TRBV14
CDR3: CASSPMDRGLYEQYF
DNA: TGTGCCAGCAGCCCTATGGACAGGGGGTTGTACGAGCAGTACTTC

size: -
D: TRBD2
J: TRBJ2-5
V: TRBV15
CDR3: CATTPVTLAGGRGGAAQYF
DNA: TGTGCCACCACCCCCGTTACCCTAGCGGGAGGCCGGGGAGGAGCGGCCCAGTACTTC

size: -
D: -
J: TRBJ2-1
V: TRBV27
CDR3: CASSLTGNEQFF
DNA: TGTGCCAGCAGTTTAACAGGCAATGAGCAGTTCTTC

size: -
D: -
J: TRBJ2-7
V: TRBV9
CDR3: CASSVGGPSYEQYF
DNA: TGTGCCAGCAGCGTAGGAGGACCATCCTACGAGCAGTACTTC

size: once
D: -
J: TRBJ2-7
V: TRBV6-1
CDR3: CASSEAGFPYEQYF
DNA: TGTGCCAGCAGTGAAGCCGGTTTTCCGTACGAGCAGTACTTC